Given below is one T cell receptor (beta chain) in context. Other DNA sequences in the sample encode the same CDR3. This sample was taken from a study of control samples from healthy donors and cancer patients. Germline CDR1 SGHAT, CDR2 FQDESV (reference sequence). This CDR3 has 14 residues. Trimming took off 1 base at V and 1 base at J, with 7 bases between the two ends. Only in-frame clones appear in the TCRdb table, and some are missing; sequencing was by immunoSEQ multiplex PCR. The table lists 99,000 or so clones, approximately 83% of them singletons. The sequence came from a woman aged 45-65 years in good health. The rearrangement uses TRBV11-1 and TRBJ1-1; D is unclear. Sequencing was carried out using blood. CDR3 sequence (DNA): TGTGCCAGCAGCTTAGTCGGGCCGAACACTGAAGCTTTCTTT. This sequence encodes CASSLVGPNTEAFF. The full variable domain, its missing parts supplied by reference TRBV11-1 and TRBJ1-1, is EAEVAQSPRYKITEKSQAVAFWCDPISGHATLYWYRQILGQGPELLVQFQDESVVDDSQLPKDRFSAERLKGVDSTLKIQPAELGDSAMYLCASSLVGPNTEAFFGQGTRLTVV.